This T cell receptor beta chain was sequenced during a study of blood T cell repertoires in COVID-19. Only in-frame clones appear in the TCRdb table, and some are missing; sequencing was by immunoSEQ multiplex PCR. Of over 250,000 clones in the sample, about 89% were seen once. The CDR3 consists of 18 residues. Germline V gene sequence: CDR1 MDHEN, CDR2 SYDVKM. After removal of 5 bases from V and 8 bases from J, the junction contained 13 bases not matched to a gene. Participants' own reports of clinical history determined their cohort assignment. The chain links TRBV28 to TRBJ1-6, with 12 bases matching TRBD1. The sequenced material came from PBMCs or T cells enriched from blood (not recorded which). The receptor's source is a woman between 18 and 29 years old who had recovered from COVID-19. The CDR3: CASSTSGTGGFIHSPLHF. CDR3 DNA: TGTGCCAGCAGTACCTCCGGGACAGGGGGCTTTATTCATTCACCCCTCCACTTT.